This TCR beta chain derives from a study of CXCR4 blockade with PD-1 therapy in pancreatic cancer. Study-wide findings and caveats: Antigen-specificity overlap of convergent dominant clones remained unconfirmed. More frequent amino acid clones had more nucleotide rearrangements, suggesting convergent selection. Survival did not correlate with tumor clonality, which averaged 0.14 versus 0.05.

TCRdb's table, derived via immunoSEQ multiplex PCR, lists solely in-frame clones and lacks some. This sample has 3,500 to 4,500 clones, with roughly two fifths found just once. The archived tumor blocks came from patients without neoadjuvant therapy before resection. This clone appeared a few times. The target antigen is unknown. Looked up from germline, CDR1 is LNHDA and CDR2 is SQIVND (reference sequence). This CDR3 is 15 amino acids long. J gave up 2 bases and V 9 bases, and 8 bases lay outside the gene matches. The clonotype was recovered from a human donor with pancreatic ductal adenocarcinoma. Source material: tumor tissue. This sequence joins TRBV19 and TRBJ2-3, with TRBD2 matching over 10 bases. The CDR3 nucleotides read TGTGCCAGCGGAATAGCGGGGGGAATCACAGATACGCAGTATTTT. Protein product: CASGIAGGITDTQYF.